This entry is about one T cell receptor beta chain. This sample is drawn from a study of T cells in Graves' hyperthyroidism and ophthalmopathy. J was trimmed by 5 bases and V by 5 bases; bases with no gene match: 5. Germline CDR1 reads SGHTA; CDR2 reads FQGNSA. The CDR3 has 14 amino acids. TCR beta CDR3 region amplification was performed from RNA transcripts. With the HTBI primer set, the TCR CDR3 went through a first round of RT-PCR. From the multiplex PCR reads, TCRdb called clonotypes with MiXCR, one entry per CDR3 protein. The sample lists more than 500,000 distinct CDR3 sequences, 40% to 55% occurring once.

V gene TRBV7-2 combines with J gene TRBJ2-5; 10 bases align to TRBD2. Sample: peripheral blood or thyroid tissue (not recorded which). This sequence was found in an adult woman with Graves' disease, either hyperthyroidism or ophthalmopathy (not recorded which). The CDR3 bases are TGTGCCAGCAGCCAAGGGACTAGCGAGGAGACCCAGTACTTC. Protein: CASSQGTSEETQYF.